This T cell receptor (beta chain) originates from a study of radiation and T cells in renal cell carcinoma. Sequencing was performed with immunoSEQ multiplex PCR; in TCRdb, only in-frame clones are kept and a portion is missing. This table has around 64,000 clones, 78% appearing once. The table lists this clone with a few counts. This sample's time point: baseline pretreatment blood. The treatment: 15 Gy SBRT to primary tumor, nephrectomy 4 weeks later. The CDR3 is 13 amino acids. V shed 9 bases and J 12 bases; nucleotides not matched to a gene: 9. Germline CDR1 is SNHLY and CDR2 is FYNNEI. The specimen was blood, collected from a patient whose treatment included radiotherapy and nephrectomy. This sequence originates from a man aged 55 to 70 with renal cell carcinoma. The genes are TRBV2 and TRBJ1-6; 9 nucleotides match TRBD1. The CDR3 region has the DNA TGTGCCAGTTCTCCGGGACAGGGATTACCCCTCCACTTT. Protein product: CASSPGQGLPLHF.